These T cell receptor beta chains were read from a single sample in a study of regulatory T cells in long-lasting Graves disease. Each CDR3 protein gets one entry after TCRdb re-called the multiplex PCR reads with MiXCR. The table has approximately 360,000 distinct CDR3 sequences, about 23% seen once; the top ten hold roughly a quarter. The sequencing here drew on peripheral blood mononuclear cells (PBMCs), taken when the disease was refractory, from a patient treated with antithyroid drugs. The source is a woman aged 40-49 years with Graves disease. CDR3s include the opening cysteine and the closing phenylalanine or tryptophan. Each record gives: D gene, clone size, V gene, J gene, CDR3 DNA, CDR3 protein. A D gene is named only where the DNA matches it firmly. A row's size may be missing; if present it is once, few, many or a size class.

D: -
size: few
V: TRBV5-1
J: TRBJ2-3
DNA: TGCGCCAGCAGCGTGAACAGGTTCTCTAGCACAGATACGCAGTATTTT
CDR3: CASSVNRFSSTDTQYF

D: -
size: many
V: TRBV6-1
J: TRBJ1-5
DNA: TGTGCCAGCATCGAGAGACAGTCCAATCAGCCCCAGCATTTT
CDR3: CASIERQSNQPQHF

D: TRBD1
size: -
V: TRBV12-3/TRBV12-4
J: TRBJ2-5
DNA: TGTGCCAGCAGTTTAGCCGTGGACAGGGACGAGACCCAGTACTTC
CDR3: CASSLAVDRDETQYF

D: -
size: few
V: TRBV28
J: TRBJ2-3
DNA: TGTGCCAGCAGTTTAATTGGGGGAGTAAGCACAGATACGCAGTATTTT
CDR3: CASSLIGGVSTDTQYF

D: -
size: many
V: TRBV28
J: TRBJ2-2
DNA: TGTGCCAGCAGTTTATTCAGGGCCGGGGAGCTGTTTTTT
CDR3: CASSLFRAGELFF

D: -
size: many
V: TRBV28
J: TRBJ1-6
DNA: TGTGCCAGCAGAGTTACGGGAGCCAATTCACCCCTCCACTTT
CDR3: CASRVTGANSPLHF

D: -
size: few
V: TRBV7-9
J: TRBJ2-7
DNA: TGTGCCAGCAGCTTAACTTCCTCACGAACCTACGAGCAGTACTTC
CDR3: CASSLTSSRTYEQYF

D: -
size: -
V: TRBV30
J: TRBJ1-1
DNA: TGTGCCTGGAGTGGGGGGGCGGCGACTGAAGCTTTCTTT
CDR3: CAWSGGAATEAFF

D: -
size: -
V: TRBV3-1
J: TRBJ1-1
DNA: TGTGCCAGCGGCCAAGACTCCGGGACAACGGCTTTCTTT
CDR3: CASGQDSGTTAFF

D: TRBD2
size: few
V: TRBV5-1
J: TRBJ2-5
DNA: TGCGCCAGCAGCTTGGCCGGGACTAGCGGGAGTGAGACCCAGTACTTC
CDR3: CASSLAGTSGSETQYF

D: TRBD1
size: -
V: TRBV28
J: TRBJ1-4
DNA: TGTGCCAGCACAGGGACAGGGGGCTATGAAAAACTGTTTTTT
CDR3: CASTGTGGYEKLFF

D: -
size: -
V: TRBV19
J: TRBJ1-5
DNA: TGTGCCAGTAGTATAATGCGGACAGCCTATCAGCCCCAGCATTTT
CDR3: CASSIMRTAYQPQHF

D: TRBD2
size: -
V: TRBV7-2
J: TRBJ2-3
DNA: TGTGCCAGCAGTACTAGCGTAGATACGCAGTATTTT
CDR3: CASSTSVDTQYF

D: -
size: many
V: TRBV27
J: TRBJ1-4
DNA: TGTGCCAGCAGTCTTCTCTCCCCCCGGGAAAAACTGTTTTTT
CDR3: CASSLLSPREKLFF

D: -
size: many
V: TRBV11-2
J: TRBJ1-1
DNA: TGTGCCAGCAGCTTAGAAGGTATCACTGAAGCTTTCTTT
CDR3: CASSLEGITEAFF

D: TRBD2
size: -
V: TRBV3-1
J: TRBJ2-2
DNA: TGTGCCAGCAGCCGTGGGGGGGTCCCCGGGGAGCTGTTTTTT
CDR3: CASSRGGVPGELFF

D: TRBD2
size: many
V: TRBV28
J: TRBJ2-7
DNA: TGTGCCAGCAGTCAAGGGACTAGCGGGAGCTGGTCTTACGAGCAGTACTTC
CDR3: CASSQGTSGSWSYEQYF

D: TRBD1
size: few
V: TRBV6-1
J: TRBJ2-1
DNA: TGTGCCAGCAGTCCACGATGGACAGGGCTGAATGAGCAGTTCTTC
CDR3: CASSPRWTGLNEQFF

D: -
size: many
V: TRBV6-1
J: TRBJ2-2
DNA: TGTGCCAGCAGTGAAAGGGCAGGGAGTTTGTCCGGGGAGCTGTTTTTT
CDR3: CASSERAGSLSGELFF

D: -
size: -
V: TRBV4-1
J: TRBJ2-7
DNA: TGCGCCAGCAGCCAAGTGCCCTTACCACCCTACGAGCAGTACTTC
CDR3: CASSQVPLPPYEQYF

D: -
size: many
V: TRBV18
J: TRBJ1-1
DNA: TGTGCCAGCAGCCCGCTTGGAGGGACTGAAGCTTTCTTT
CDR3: CASSPLGGTEAFF

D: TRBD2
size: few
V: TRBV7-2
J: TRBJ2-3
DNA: TGTGCCAGCAGCCCCCTAGCGGGAGGGTATGGCACAGATACGCAGTATTTT
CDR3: CASSPLAGGYGTDTQYF

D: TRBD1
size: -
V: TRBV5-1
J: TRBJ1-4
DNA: TGCGCCAGCAGCTTGGCGGGACAGCTTAATGAAAAACTGTTTTTT
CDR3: CASSLAGQLNEKLFF

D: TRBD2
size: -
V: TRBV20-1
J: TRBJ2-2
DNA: TGCAGTGCTAGGGGACTAGCGGGAGCCGGGGAGCTGTTTTTT
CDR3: CSARGLAGAGELFF

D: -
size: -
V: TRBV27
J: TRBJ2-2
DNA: TGTGCCAGCAATGGTGGACCAAACACCGGGGAGCTGTTTTTT
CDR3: CASNGGPNTGELFF

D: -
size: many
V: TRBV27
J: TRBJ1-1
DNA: TGTGCCAGCAGTCACCCCGGGACAGAAGCTTTCTTT
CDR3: CASSHPGTEAFF

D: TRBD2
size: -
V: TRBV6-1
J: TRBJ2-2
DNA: TGTGCCAGCAGACCCTGGACTAGCGGGAGGGACAGCGGGGAGCTGTTTTTT
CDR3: CASRPWTSGRDSGELFF

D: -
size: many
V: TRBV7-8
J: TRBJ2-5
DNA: TGTGCCAGCAGCTTAGACCAGGGTAGGGAGACCCAGTACTTC
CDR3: CASSLDQGRETQYF

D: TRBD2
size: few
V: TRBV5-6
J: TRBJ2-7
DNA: TGTGCCAGCAGCACCGCGCCGGGACTAGCCCACGAGCAGTACTTC
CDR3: CASSTAPGLAHEQYF

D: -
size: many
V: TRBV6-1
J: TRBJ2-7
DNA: TGTGCCAGCAGTATTGCGAGCGGGTCTCTCACTTTC
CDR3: CASSIASGSLTF

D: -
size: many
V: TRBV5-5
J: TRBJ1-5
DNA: TGTGCCAGCAGCTTGTTGTTTAGCAATCAGCCCCAGCATTTT
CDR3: CASSLLFSNQPQHF

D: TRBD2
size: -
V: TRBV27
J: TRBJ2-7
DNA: TGTGCCGGCAGTTCCTATCTGGGACTAGCGGCCTACGAGCAGTACTTC
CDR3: CAGSSYLGLAAYEQYF